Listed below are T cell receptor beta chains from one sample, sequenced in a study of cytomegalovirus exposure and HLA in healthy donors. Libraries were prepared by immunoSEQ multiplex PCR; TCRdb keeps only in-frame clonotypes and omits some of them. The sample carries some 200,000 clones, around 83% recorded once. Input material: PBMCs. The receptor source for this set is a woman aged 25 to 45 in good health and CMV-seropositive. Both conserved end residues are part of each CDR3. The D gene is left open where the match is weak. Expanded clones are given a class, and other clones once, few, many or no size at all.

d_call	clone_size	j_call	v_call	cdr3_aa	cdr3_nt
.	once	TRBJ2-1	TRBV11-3	CASSLGAGIHEQFF	TGTGCCAGCAGCTTAGGGGCAGGGATTCATGAGCAGTTCTTC
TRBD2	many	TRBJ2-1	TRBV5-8	CASSLAGLARNEQFF	TGTGCCAGCAGCTTGGCCGGACTAGCGCGCAATGAGCAGTTCTTC
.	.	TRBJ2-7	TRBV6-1	CASSEIGAPYEQYF	TGTGCCAGCAGTGAAATAGGAGCGCCCTACGAGCAGTACTTC
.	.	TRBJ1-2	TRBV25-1	CASSARGGSYGYTF	TGTGCCAGCAGTGCCCGGGGGGGATCCTATGGCTACACCTTC
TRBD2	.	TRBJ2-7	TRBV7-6	CASSPGTSGTYEQYF	TGTGCCAGCAGCCCCGGGACTAGCGGAACCTACGAGCAGTACTTC
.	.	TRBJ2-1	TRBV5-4	CASSLDGPYNEQFF	TGTGCCAGCAGCTTGGACGGTCCCTACAATGAGCAGTTCTTC
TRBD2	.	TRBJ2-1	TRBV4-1	CASSQRTRDEQFF	TGCGCCAGCAGCCAAAGGACTAGGGATGAGCAGTTCTTC
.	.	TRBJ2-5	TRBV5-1	CASSLDRETQYF	TGCGCCAGCAGCTTGGACAGGGAGACCCAGTACTTC
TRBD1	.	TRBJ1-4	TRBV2	CASSDGTGAPYGKLFF	TGTGCCAGCAGTGACGGGACAGGGGCGCCGTACGGAAAACTGTTTTTT
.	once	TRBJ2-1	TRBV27	CASSTRGSDNEQFF	TGTGCCAGCAGTACACGTGGCTCCGACAATGAGCAGTTCTTC
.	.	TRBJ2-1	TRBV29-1	CSVQQGRYNEQFF	TGCAGCGTTCAGCAGGGCCGCTACAATGAGCAGTTCTTC
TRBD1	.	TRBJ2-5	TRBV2	CASRMTGGYKTQYF	TGTGCCAGCAGAATGACAGGGGGGTATAAGACCCAGTACTTC
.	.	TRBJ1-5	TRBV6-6	CASSYGQTYSNQPQHF	TGTGCCAGCAGTTACGGGCAGACCTATAGCAATCAGCCCCAGCATTTT